The clone carrying this T cell receptor (beta chain) showed up just once. No antigen is known for it. The CDR3 is 14 residues long. From germline, CDR1 is SGHNT and CDR2 YENEEA. The V and J ends lost 5 bases and 4 bases respectively, with 14 bases between them. These data originate in a study of immune evolution from preneoplasia to lung adenocarcinoma. General study findings and limits: Top clone share appeared to fall from AAH through AIS, MIA, adenocarcinoma.

Each case's diagnosis was confirmed by two pathologists on H&E. TCRdb's copy holds only in-frame clones and misses some; the assay was immunoSEQ multiplex PCR. This sample has about 14,000 clones, with 80% found just once. This clonotype was obtained from a person aged 65 to 85 with lung adenocarcinoma. The sample consisted of FFPE minimally invasive lung adenocarcinoma tissue. This chain links TRBV11-3 with TRBJ2-5; D possibly corresponds to TRBD2 (5 bases). The CDR3 sequence is CASSPGRVTETQYF. CDR3 nucleotides: TGTGCCAGCAGCCCGGGAAGAGTAACAGAGACCCAGTACTTC.